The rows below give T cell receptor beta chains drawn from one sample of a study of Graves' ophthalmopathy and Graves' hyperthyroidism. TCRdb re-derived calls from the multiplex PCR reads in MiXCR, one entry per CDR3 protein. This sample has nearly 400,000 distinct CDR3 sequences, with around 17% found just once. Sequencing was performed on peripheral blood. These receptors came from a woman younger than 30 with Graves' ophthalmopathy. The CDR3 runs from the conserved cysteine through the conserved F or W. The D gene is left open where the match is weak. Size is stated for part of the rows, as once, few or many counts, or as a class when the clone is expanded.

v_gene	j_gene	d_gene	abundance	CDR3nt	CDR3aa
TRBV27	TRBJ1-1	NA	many	TGTGCCAGCAGCTTATCAGGTGGAGGGACTGAAGCTTTCTTT	CASSLSGGGTEAFF
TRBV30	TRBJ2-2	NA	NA	TGTGCCCAAGCCGGGAAGGCCACCGGGGAGCTGTTTTTT	CAQAGKATGELFF
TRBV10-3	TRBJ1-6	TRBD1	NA	TGTGCCATCAGTGAAGACAGGGGTATTTCACCCCTCCACTTT	CAISEDRGISPLHF
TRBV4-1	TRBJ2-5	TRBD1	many	TGCGCCAGCAGCTCAATTGGACAGGGTCGGGGGCAAGAGACCCAGTACTTC	CASSSIGQGRGQETQYF
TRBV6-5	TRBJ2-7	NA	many	TGTGCCAGCAGTTACTCGACCCTGAACGAGCAGTACTTC	CASSYSTLNEQYF
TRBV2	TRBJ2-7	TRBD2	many	TGTGCCAGCAGTGAATGGGGGACTAGCTCCGAGCAGTACTTC	CASSEWGTSSEQYF
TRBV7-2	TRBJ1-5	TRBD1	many	TGTGCCAGCAGCCTCAGGGGGCGAGAATCCCAGCCCCAGCATTTT	CASSLRGRESQPQHF
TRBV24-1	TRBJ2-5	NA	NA	TGTGCCACCAGTGACCCCTCGCTCCGGACACCTCAAGAGACCCAGTACTTC	CATSDPSLRTPQETQYF
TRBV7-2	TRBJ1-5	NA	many	TGTGCCAGCAGCTTCCCCGGGGTCAATCAGCCCCAGCATTTT	CASSFPGVNQPQHF
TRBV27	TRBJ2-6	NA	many	TGTGCCAGCAGCCGAACCGCTTCTGGGGCCAACGTCCTGACTTTC	CASSRTASGANVLTF
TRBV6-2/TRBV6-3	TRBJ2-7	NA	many	TGTGCCAGCAGCCTCCAGAGGACGGCTTCCTACGAGCAGTACTTC	CASSLQRTASYEQYF
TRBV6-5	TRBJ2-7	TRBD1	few	TGTGCCAGCAGTTACTCGAAGACTCGGGACAGGGCCTACGAGCAGTACTTC	CASSYSKTRDRAYEQYF
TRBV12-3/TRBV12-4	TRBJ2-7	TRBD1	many	TGTGCCAGCAGTTTAGAGAGGACAGGGGCTCGGGAGCAGTACTTC	CASSLERTGAREQYF
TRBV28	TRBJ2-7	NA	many	TGTGCCAGCAGTATCTTAGGGACGGTCTCCTACGAGCAGTACTTC	CASSILGTVSYEQYF
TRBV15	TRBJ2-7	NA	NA	TGTGCCACCAGCAGAGATCACACCTTGGGCGAGCAGTACTTC	CATSRDHTLGEQYF
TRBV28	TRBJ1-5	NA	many	TGTGCCGCGAGGGGGGCGTCGGGCAATCAGCCCCAGCATTTT	CAARGASGNQPQHF
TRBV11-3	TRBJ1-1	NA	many	TGTGCCAGCAGTTTATTAGTAGGAACTGAAGCTTTCTTT	CASSLLVGTEAFF
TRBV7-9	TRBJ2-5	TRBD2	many	TGTGCCAGCAGCTTAGCCCTGATGGGAGGGGAAGAGACCCAGTACTTC	CASSLALMGGEETQYF
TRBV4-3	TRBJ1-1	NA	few	TGCGCCAGCAGCCCGTTCTATCACACTGAAGCTTTCTTT	CASSPFYHTEAFF
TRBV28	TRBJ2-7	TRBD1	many	TGTGCCAGCAGTCCTCAGGGGGAAACCTACGAGCAGTACTTC	CASSPQGETYEQYF
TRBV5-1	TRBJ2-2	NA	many	TGCGCCAGCAGCTTCCCGAGAGCAGCGAACACCGGGGAGCTGTTTTTT	CASSFPRAANTGELFF
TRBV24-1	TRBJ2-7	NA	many	TGTGCCACCAGTGACACGGTCTCCTACGAGCAGTACTTC	CATSDTVSYEQYF
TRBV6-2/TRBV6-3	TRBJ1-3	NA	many	TGTGCCAGCAGTTACGGGGAGAGCTCTGGAAACACCATATATTTT	CASSYGESSGNTIYF
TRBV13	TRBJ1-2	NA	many	TGTGCCAGCGCCCAGAGAAGGACAGCTCAAATCTATGGCTACACCTTC	CASAQRRTAQIYGYTF
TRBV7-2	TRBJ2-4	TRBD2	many	TGTGCCAGCAGCTTGGGGGGGACTGTAAACATTCAGTACTTC	CASSLGGTVNIQYF
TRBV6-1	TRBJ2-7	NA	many	TGTGCCAGCAGTGAATGGGCCTCCCACATCTACGAGCAGTACTTC	CASSEWASHIYEQYF